The 7 T cell receptor beta chains in this list originate from one sample, sequenced in a study of blood T cells in healthy people across ages. Using a J-beta primer mix together with a sample-barcoded 5' primer, a second PCR was run for roughly 6 to 12 cycles. TCRdb independently ran MiXCR on the 5' RACE reads; one entry per CDR3 protein. The data show some 940,000 distinct CDR3 sequences, almost 30% seen once. These data also featured in a second study, about T cells of mothers and their children.

The material sequenced was blood. Receptors were obtained from a woman between 35 and 50 years old in good health.

In this sample, this clonotype turned up a few times. The chain is built from TRBV5-1 and TRBJ2-3; perhaps TRBD2 as D (6 bases). Germline assignment: CDR1 SGHRS and CDR2 YFSETQ. With 4 bases removed from V and 3 bases from J, the gap between germline ends came to 9 bases. There are 13 residues in the CDR3. The CDR3 bases are TGCGCCAGCAGCATGGGGGGAACAGATACGCAGTATTTT. Protein sequence: CASSMGGTDTQYF. The whole variable domain, filled in from reference TRBV5-1 and TRBJ2-3, reads KAGVTQTPRYLIKTRGQQVTLSCSPISGHRSVSWYQQTPGQGLQFLFEYFSETQRNKGNFPGRFSGRQFSNSRSEMNVSTLELGDSALYLCASSMGGTDTQYFGPGTRLTVL.

The chain uses TRBV7-2 and TRBJ1-1; D not certain. Trimming stripped 4 bases from V and 0 bases from J, with 12 bases between. Per the germline V gene, CDR1 is SGHTA and CDR2 is FQGNSA. This CDR3 has 15 amino acids. The CDR3: CASSSCGPVNTEAFF. The DNA of the CDR3 is TGTGCCAGCAGCTCCTGTGGACCGGTGAACACTGAAGCTTTCTTT. The full variable domain, in which reference TRBV7-2 and TRBJ1-1 provide the parts outside the CDR3, is GAGVSQSPSNKVTEKGKDVELRCDPISGHTALYWYRQSLGQGLEFLIYFQGNSAPDKSGLPSDRFSAERTGGSVSTLTIQRTQQEDSAVYLCASSSCGPVNTEAFFGQGTRLTVV.

The CDR3 DNA follows: TGTGCCAGCAGCGCCAATAGCGGGGGAGTCACAGATACGCAGTATTTT. Protein: CASSANSGGVTDTQYF. V is TRBV9 and J is TRBJ2-3, with 9 nucleotides matching TRBD2. This CDR3 is built from 16 residues. Germline-derived CDR1 and CDR2 are SGDLS and YYNGEE. V lost 3 bases to trimming and J lost 2 bases; unmatched junction nucleotides: 7.

The chain combines TRBV7-2 with TRBJ2-7; D is possibly TRBD2 (6 bases). This CDR3 spans 12 amino acids. V was cut by 6 bases and J by 7 bases, with 13 bases left in between. Germline CDR1 reads SGHTA; CDR2 reads FQGNSA. CDR3 loop: CASSFWAGEQYF. CDR3 sequence (DNA): TGTGCCAGCAGTTTTTGGGCGGGGGAGCAGTACTTC. The full variable domain, its missing parts supplied by reference TRBV7-2 and TRBJ2-7, is GAGVSQSPSNKVTEKGKDVELRCDPISGHTALYWYRQSLGQGLEFLIYFQGNSAPDKSGLPSDRFSAERTGGSVSTLTIQRTQQEDSAVYLCASSFWAGEQYFGPGTRLTVT.

The genes are TRBV12-3 or TRBV12-4 and TRBJ2-5; D tentatively reads TRBD1 or TRBD2 (5 bases each). CDR3 size: 13 residues. Between the trimmed V and J ends, which lost 6 bases and 4 bases, there was a span of 12 bases. The CDR3 region is CASSQDGAETQYF. The CDR3 bases are TGTGCCAGCAGCCAAGACGGGGCAGAGACCCAGTACTTC.

The CDR3 bases are TGTGCCAGCAGTGATGGACGGGAAGGGTCCACTGAAGCTTTCTTT. As protein: CASSDGREGSTEAFF. The gene calls are TRBV6-4 and TRBJ1-1, with unresolved D. This CDR3 spans 15 amino acids. The V gene's germline CDR1 is MRHNA and CDR2 SNTAGT. Trimming left V 3 bases short and J 4 bases short, with 15 bases between.

The chain links TRBV19 to TRBJ2-1; 7 positions match TRBD1. The CDR3 is made up of 13 amino acids. The V and J ends lost 5 bases and 4 bases, in that order; junction bases with no gene match: 2. CDR1 and CDR2 (germline): LNHDA, SQIVND (reference sequence). CDR3: CASSVDRYNEQFF. The DNA for the CDR3 is TGTGCCAGTAGTGTGGACAGGTACAATGAGCAGTTCTTC.